The 17 T cell receptor beta chains below all came from one sample that was sequenced in a study of blood T cell repertoires in COVID-19. Sequenced by immunoSEQ multiplex PCR; TCRdb stores in-frame clones only, minus some. Among some 320,000 clones listed, over 85% were seen once. Material: PBMCs or T cells enriched from blood (not recorded which). These receptors all come from a woman between 50 and 59 years old who had been exposed to COVID-19.

The chain employs TRBV10-1 and TRBJ1-6; D remains ambiguous. Germline assignment: CDR1 WNHNN and CDR2 SYGVQD (reference sequence). CDR3 length: 9 amino acids. V lost 10 bases and J lost 8, with 3 bases in between. The CDR3 loop is CATDSPLHF. The CDR3 nucleotides are TGCGCCACAGATTCACCCCTCCACTTT.

The J gene is TRBJ2-5, the V gene TRBV6-5; weak D call: TRBD1 (6 bases). Germline V gives CDR1 MNHEY, CDR2 SVGAGI. Trimming left V 6 bases short and J 5 bases short, with 13 bases between. The CDR3 is made up of 13 amino acids. CDR3 DNA: TGTGCCAGCAGCGTGGGGGCTGGCGAGACCCAGTACTTC. This translates into CASSVGAGETQYF.

This rearrangement joins TRBV5-1 to TRBJ1-6; 7 bases map to TRBD1. The germline V gene encodes CDR1 SGHRS and CDR2 YFSETQ. The CDR3 is 17 residues long. The V gene end was trimmed by 1 base and the J gene end by 0 bases; junction bases not matched to a gene: 4. The CDR3 spells CASSLTGDSSYNSPLHF. CDR3 coding DNA: TGCGCCAGCAGCTTGACAGGGGACAGCTCCTATAATTCACCCCTCCACTTT.

This sequence joins TRBV12-5 and TRBJ2-3; D might be TRBD1 (5 bases). V lost 7 bases, J lost 1 base, and 18 bases lay in between. This CDR3 is 16 amino acids long. The V gene's germline CDR1 is LGHNT and CDR2 FRNRAP. CDR3 coding DNA: TGTGCTAGTGCCACCGCTTCTTGGGGCGGCACAGATACGCAGTATTTT. Amino acids: CASATASWGGTDTQYF.

The chain combines TRBV6-5 with TRBJ2-7; possible D gene TRBD1, 6 bases. Germline V gives CDR1 MNHEY, CDR2 SVGAGI. The length of the CDR3 is 13 residues. V shed 6 bases and J shed 4 bases, with 13 bases lying between them. The CDR3 DNA reads TGTGCCAGCAGCTCCAGGGGATTTTACGAGCAGTACTTC. Protein product: CASSSRGFYEQYF.

This chain uses TRBV19 with TRBJ2-1, with a tentative D call TRBD1 (6 bases). The CDR3 contains 13 residues. CDR1 LNHDA and CDR2 SQIVND come from the germline V gene (reference sequence). V was shortened by 10 bases and J by 1 base, with 11 bases between the two germline ends. CDR3 region: CATHRESYNEQFF. The CDR3 DNA is TGTGCCACCCACAGGGAATCCTACAATGAGCAGTTCTTC. Supplemented by reference TRBV19 and TRBJ2-1, the full variable domain reads DGGITQSPKYLFRKEGQNVTLSCEQNLNHDAMYWYRQDPGQGLRLIYYSQIVNDFQKGDIAEGYSVSREKKESFPLTVTSAQKNPTAFYLCATHRESYNEQFFGPGTRLTVL.

The genes are TRBV4-1 and TRBJ2-3, with D possibly being TRBD2 (6 bases). Germline V gene data show CDR1 as MGHRA and CDR2 as YSYEKL. Deletions cut 2 bases from V and 2 bases from J, with 20 bases between. The CDR3 has 18 residues. The CDR3 reads CASSQNPSLAETTDTQYF. CDR3 sequence (DNA): TGCGCCAGCAGCCAAAACCCTTCCTTAGCGGAGACCACAGATACGCAGTATTTT.

The rearrangement uses TRBV19 and TRBJ1-2, with D perhaps TRBD1 (5 bases). CDR3 length: 12 residues. The V end was cut by 7 bases, the J end by 6 bases, with 12 bases between. The germline CDR1 and CDR2 sequences are LNHDA and SQIVND (reference sequence). The CDR3 bases are TGTGCCAGTACCTTGGGAGGGGATGGCTACACCTTC. This translates into CASTLGGDGYTF.

The V call is TRBV29-1, the J call TRBJ2-2; D perhaps matches TRBD1 (5 bases). CDR3 length equals 14 residues. Trimming took 6 bases from V and 2 from J, leaving 13 bases between them. CDR1 and CDR2 from the germline V gene are SQVTM and ANQGSEA. The CDR3 sequence: CSVRTHRNTGELFF. The CDR3 nucleotides read TGCAGCGTAAGGACACATCGCAACACCGGGGAGCTGTTTTTT.

This sequence joins TRBV6-5 and TRBJ1-3, with a weak D call TRBD1 (5 bases). The germline V gene has CDR1 MNHEY and CDR2 SVGAGI. V lost 6 bases, J lost 2 bases, and 11 bases lay in between. The CDR3 has 14 amino acids. As DNA, the CDR3 is TGTGCCAGCAGAAAGCGGGGCACTGGAAACACCATATATTTT. This sequence encodes CASRKRGTGNTIYF.

This chain links TRBV3-1 (or the pseudogene TRBV3-2) with TRBJ1-1, with 9 nucleotides matching TRBD1. The CDR3 has 15 amino acids. CDR1 and CDR2 (germline): LGHDT, YNNKEL (reference sequence). J lost 3 bases, V lost 3 bases, and 5 bases had no gene match. The CDR3 nucleotides are TGTGCCAGCAGCCACCAACAGGGGGCGGACACTGAAGCTTTCTTT. Its protein product is CASSHQQGADTEAFF.

The rearrangement links TRBV19 to TRBJ2-5; D remains ambiguous. V was pared by 6 bases and J by 5 bases, with 7 bases between. From germline, CDR1 is LNHDA and CDR2 SQIVND (reference sequence). This CDR3 comprises 11 residues. The CDR3 protein is CASRMEETQYF. CDR3 coding DNA: TGTGCCAGTAGGATGGAGGAGACCCAGTACTTC.

J is TRBJ2-1 and V is TRBV5-4; the match to TRBD1 covers 8 bases. J lost 7 bases, V lost 4 bases, and 16 bases had no gene match. The V gene's germline CDR1 is SGHNT and CDR2 YYREEE (reference sequence). The CDR3 contains 17 residues. CDR3 sequence reads: CASSPGSRQGSENEQFF. The DNA for the CDR3 is TGTGCCAGCAGCCCGGGAAGCCGACAGGGGTCTGAGAATGAGCAGTTCTTC.

The chain joins TRBV5-6 to TRBJ1-2; 7 bases line up with TRBD1. After removal of 9 bases from V and 0 bases from J, the junction contained 17 bases not matched to a gene. CDR1 and CDR2 from the germline V gene are SGHDT and YYEEEE. This CDR3 comprises 17 residues. CDR3 in DNA: TGTGCCACCACCCCGGCACAGGGGATATACGCTAACTATGGCTACACCTTC. Its translation: CATTPAQGIYANYGYTF.

This chain uses TRBV10-3 with TRBJ2-1; tentative D call: TRBD1 (6 bases). V was shortened by 0 bases and J by 7 bases, with 13 bases between the two germline ends. Germline CDR1 ENHRY, CDR2 SYGVKD. The CDR3 length is 15 residues. Here the CDR3 reads CAISESNRAVNEQFF. DNA of the CDR3: TGTGCCATCAGTGAGTCGAACAGGGCGGTGAATGAGCAGTTCTTC.

V gene TRBV6-5 combines with J gene TRBJ1-5, with D perhaps TRBD1 (5 bases). Germline CDR1 and CDR2: MNHEY and SVGAGI. With 7 bases removed from V and 0 bases from J, the gap between germline ends came to 10 bases. This CDR3 comprises 14 residues. The CDR3 loop is CASNTGYSNQPQHF. Here the CDR3 DNA reads TGTGCCAGCAATACAGGTTATAGCAATCAGCCCCAGCATTTT.

The V and J genes are TRBV19 and TRBJ2-7; 9 bases are a match to TRBD1. V dropped 6 bases and J dropped 1; count of bases not matched to a gene: 13. This CDR3 has 17 amino acids. CDR1 LNHDA and CDR2 SQIVND come from the germline V gene (reference sequence). The CDR3: CASSHVMGQGSSYEQYF. For the CDR3, the DNA is TGTGCCAGTAGCCACGTAATGGGACAGGGTTCGTCCTACGAGCAGTACTTC.